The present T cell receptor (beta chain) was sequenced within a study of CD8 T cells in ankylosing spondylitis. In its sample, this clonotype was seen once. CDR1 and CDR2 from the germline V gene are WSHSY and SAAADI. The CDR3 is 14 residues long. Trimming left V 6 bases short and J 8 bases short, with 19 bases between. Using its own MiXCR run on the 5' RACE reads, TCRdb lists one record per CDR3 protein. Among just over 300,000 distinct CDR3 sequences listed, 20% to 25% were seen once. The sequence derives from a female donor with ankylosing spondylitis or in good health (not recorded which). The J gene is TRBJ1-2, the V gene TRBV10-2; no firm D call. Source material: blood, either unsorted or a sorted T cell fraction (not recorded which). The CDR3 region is CASRLSGSKGGYTF. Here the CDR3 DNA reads TGCGCCAGCAGACTCTCGGGATCGAAGGGAGGCTACACCTTC.